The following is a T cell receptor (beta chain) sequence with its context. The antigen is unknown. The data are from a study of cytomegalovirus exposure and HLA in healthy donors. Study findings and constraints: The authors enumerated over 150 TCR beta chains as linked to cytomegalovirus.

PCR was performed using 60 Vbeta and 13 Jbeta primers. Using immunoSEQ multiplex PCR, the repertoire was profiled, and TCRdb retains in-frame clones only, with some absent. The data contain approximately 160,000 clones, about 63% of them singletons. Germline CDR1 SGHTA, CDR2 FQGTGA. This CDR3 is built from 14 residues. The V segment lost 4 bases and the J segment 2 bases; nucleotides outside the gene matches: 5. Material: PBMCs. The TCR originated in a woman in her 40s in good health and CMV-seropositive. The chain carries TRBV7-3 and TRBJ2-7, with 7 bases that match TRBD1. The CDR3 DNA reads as TGTGCCAGCAGCTCCACCGGGACAGCCTACGAGCAGTACTTC. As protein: CASSSTGTAYEQYF.